Listed below are T cell receptor beta chains from one sample, sequenced in a study of cytomegalovirus exposure and HLA in healthy donors. Produced via immunoSEQ multiplex PCR; TCRdb's table is partial and in-frame only. This table holds roughly 150,000 clones, around 81% found once. The sample comprised PBMCs. These receptors were taken from a woman in her thirties or forties in good health and CMV-seronegative. Each CDR3 is given with its conserved first and last residue. The D gene is left open where the match is weak. The size entry is marked missing in some rows and otherwise reads once, few, many or a size class.

abundance	v_gene	j_gene	d_gene	CDR3aa	CDR3nt
.	TRBV7-9	TRBJ2-1	TRBD2	CASSSPSAGTYNEQFF	TGTGCCAGCAGCTCCCCCTCAGCGGGGACCTACAATGAGCAGTTCTTC
.	TRBV27	TRBJ2-1	TRBD1	CTSSPGTVDSNEQFF	TGTACCAGCAGTCCCGGGACAGTGGATTCAAATGAGCAGTTCTTC
.	TRBV18	TRBJ1-5	TRBD1	CASSPDRGRDQPQHF	TGTGCCAGCTCACCAGACAGGGGACGAGATCAGCCCCAGCATTTT
.	TRBV28	TRBJ1-1	TRBD1	CASPPRQGTTGLFF	TGTGCCAGCCCCCCCAGACAGGGAACGACGGGACTCTTCTTT
.	TRBV29-1	TRBJ2-7	.	CSVGRLASEQYF	TGCAGCGTTGGCCGATTAGCTAGCGAGCAGTACTTC
.	TRBV11-3	TRBJ2-3	TRBD2	CASSFTSSGGGTDTQYF	TGTGCCAGCAGCTTCACGTCCAGCGGGGGAGGCACAGATACGCAGTATTTT
few	TRBV5-1	TRBJ2-2	.	CASSLPSGNTGELFF	TGCGCCAGCAGCTTGCCCAGCGGGAACACCGGGGAGCTGTTTTTT
.	TRBV19	TRBJ1-5	TRBD1	CASRKGQDYNQPQHF	TGTGCCAGTAGAAAGGGACAGGATTACAATCAGCCCCAGCATTTT
.	TRBV5-1	TRBJ1-2	.	CASSLIDTNSHDGYTF	TGCGCCAGCAGTTTGATAGATACTAACTCACACGATGGCTACACCTTC
.	TRBV13	TRBJ2-5	TRBD1	CASSLEGTGGAETQYF	TGTGCCAGCAGCTTAGAGGGGACAGGGGGCGCGGAGACCCAGTACTTC
.	TRBV7-2	TRBJ2-3	.	CASSFDSPSTDTQYF	TGTGCCAGCAGCTTTGACAGCCCTAGCACAGATACGCAGTATTTT
.	TRBV11-2	TRBJ2-7	TRBD2	CASSPSGTRYEQYF	TGTGCCAGCAGCCCGAGCGGGACGCGCTACGAGCAGTACTTC
.	TRBV5-4	TRBJ2-5	TRBD2	CASSLVVGRGAGGETQYF	TGTGCCAGCAGCTTGGTCGTAGGACGGGGGGCGGGGGGAGAGACCCAGTACTTC
.	TRBV5-1	TRBJ1-1	TRBD1	CASSTTQGAGTEAFF	TGCGCCAGCAGCACTACACAGGGGGCCGGCACTGAAGCTTTCTTT
.	TRBV29-1	TRBJ2-6	TRBD1	CSVGTGGSGANVLTF	TGCAGCGTTGGGACAGGGGGCTCTGGGGCCAACGTCCTGACTTTC
.	TRBV7-2	TRBJ2-4	.	CASSTVASLAKNIQYF	TGTGCCAGCAGCACCGTAGCCTCCTTAGCCAAAAACATTCAGTACTTC
.	TRBV5-1	TRBJ2-2	TRBD2	CASSLGRTSGRANTGELFF	TGCGCCAGCAGCTTGGGGAGGACTAGCGGGAGAGCGAACACCGGGGAGCTGTTTTTT
.	TRBV7-6	TRBJ2-5	TRBD1	CASSSRQGVETQYF	TGTGCCAGCAGCTCCCGGCAGGGGGTGGAGACCCAGTACTTC
.	TRBV30	TRBJ1-2	TRBD1	CAWRGDRSGPKERSGYTF	TGTGCCTGGAGGGGGGACAGGAGCGGCCCGAAAGAGCGGAGTGGCTACACCTTC
once	TRBV5-1	TRBJ2-1	.	CASSLASGNEQFF	TGCGCCAGCAGCTTGGCCTCAGGGAATGAGCAGTTCTTC
.	TRBV28	TRBJ2-1	TRBD2	CASSLLGKSGRAGRSYNEQFF	TGTGCCAGCAGTTTATTGGGCAAGAGCGGGAGGGCCGGAAGGTCCTACAATGAGCAGTTCTTC
.	TRBV2	TRBJ2-1	TRBD2	CASSLAGGSEQFF	TGTGCCAGCAGTCTAGCGGGAGGGTCTGAGCAGTTCTTC
.	TRBV28	TRBJ1-2	.	CASSTTGSAGGYTF	TGTGCCAGCAGTACCACAGGATCCGCCGGGGGCTACACCTTC
.	TRBV7-7	TRBJ2-1	TRBD2	CASSEGGLAGVNEQFF	TGTGCTAGCAGCGAGGGGGGACTAGCGGGAGTGAATGAGCAGTTCTTC
.	TRBV5-1	TRBJ2-3	TRBD1	CATTPTGGPADTQYF	TGCGCCACCACACCTACAGGGGGACCGGCAGATACGCAGTATTTT
.	TRBV9	TRBJ1-2	.	CASSLESGGHGYTF	TGTGCCAGCAGCCTCGAATCGGGGGGCCATGGCTACACCTTC
.	TRBV5-1	TRBJ2-1	TRBD1	CASSSDRVVDEQFF	TGCGCCAGCAGCTCCGACAGGGTTGTGGATGAGCAGTTCTTC
.	TRBV30	TRBJ1-4	.	CAWSSPQEKLFF	TGTGCCTGGAGTTCCCCCCAAGAAAAACTGTTTTTT
.	TRBV2	TRBJ2-2	TRBD1	CASSATGATGELFF	TGTGCCAGCTCAGCGACAGGGGCAACCGGGGAGCTGTTTTTT
.	TRBV6-6	TRBJ1-1	TRBD1	CASLDRGSTEAFF	TGTGCCAGCTTGGACAGGGGCTCCACTGAAGCTTTCTTT
.	TRBV23-1	TRBJ2-2	.	CASSQPHRGVSGELFF	TGCGCCAGCAGTCAACCTCACCGCGGTGTATCCGGGGAGCTGTTTTTT
.	TRBV28	TRBJ2-3	TRBD2	CASIAGLAVSTDTQYF	TGTGCCAGCATTGCCGGACTAGCGGTGAGCACAGATACGCAGTATTTT
.	TRBV7-9	TRBJ1-1	.	CASSPTGVNTEAFF	TGTGCCAGCAGCCCGACGGGGGTGAACACTGAAGCTTTCTTT
.	TRBV30	TRBJ2-6	.	CAWSVAAGANVLTF	TGTGCCTGGAGTGTAGCGGCTGGGGCCAACGTCCTGACTTTC
.	TRBV30	TRBJ2-7	TRBD2	CASAGLDYEQYF	TGTGCCAGCGCGGGACTAGACTACGAGCAGTACTTC
.	TRBV2	TRBJ1-5	TRBD1	CASSTSQGANQPQHF	TGTGCCAGCAGTACCTCACAGGGGGCAAATCAGCCCCAGCATTTT
.	TRBV9	TRBJ1-1	TRBD1	CASSVSDRGINTEAFF	TGTGCCAGCAGCGTAAGTGACAGGGGGATTAACACTGAAGCTTTCTTT
.	TRBV30	TRBJ1-1	TRBD1	CAWSVQGARTEAFF	TGTGCCTGGAGTGTTCAGGGGGCTAGGACTGAAGCTTTCTTT
.	TRBV5-1	TRBJ1-2	.	CASSHTSNYGYTF	TGCGCCAGCAGCCACACATCTAACTATGGCTACACCTTC
.	TRBV11-3	TRBJ1-1	.	CASSLGGGRSNTEAFF	TGTGCCAGCAGTTTAGGCGGGGGAAGGAGTAACACTGAAGCTTTCTTT
.	TRBV19	TRBJ1-3	.	CASSDSSGNTIYF	TGTGCCAGTAGTGACAGCTCTGGAAACACCATATATTTT
.	TRBV6-5	TRBJ2-3	TRBD2	CASSALAGGPHTQYF	TGTGCCAGCAGCGCCCTAGCGGGAGGGCCGCATACGCAGTATTTT
.	TRBV9	TRBJ1-1	.	CASSSEGGKNTEAFF	TGTGCCAGCAGCTCAGAGGGGGGGAAAAACACTGAAGCTTTCTTT
.	TRBV7-9	TRBJ1-2	.	CASSLREAPDYGYTF	TGTGCCAGCAGCTTACGAGAGGCGCCGGACTATGGCTACACCTTC